The 27 T cell receptor beta chains below all came from one sample that was sequenced in a study of follicular helper T cells after annual influenza vaccination. Sample time point: 2014-2015 season, pre-vaccination. The repertoire was sequenced with immunoSEQ multiplex PCR; TCRdb's copy has only in-frame clones and lacks some. This table has 26,000 or so clones, approximately 78% appearing once. The input for sequencing was CXCR5+ CD38- circulating T follicular helper cells from blood, taken on the day of influenza vaccination. Subset indicated: circulating Tfh, non-naive CD4+CXCR5+PD-1+ (ICOS+CD38+ or ICOS-CD38-). These receptor sequences come from an adult who received the influenza vaccine.

This clone showed up just once. The chain combines TRBV5-1 with TRBJ2-3; TRBD2 agrees at 8 bases. The germline gives CDR1 SGHRS, CDR2 YFSETQ. Trimming took 6 bases from V and 1 from J; bases not matched to a gene: 4. The CDR3 sequence is 14 residues long. This CDR3 reads CASKRGPGTDTQYF. For the CDR3, the DNA is TGCGCCAGCAAGCGGGGGCCCGGCACAGATACGCAGTATTTT.

The chain combines TRBV11-2 with TRBJ2-5; D possibly corresponds to TRBD2 (6 bases). Germline CDR1 is SGHAT and CDR2 is FQNNGV. V was cut by 5 bases and J by 5 bases, with 15 bases left in between. The CDR3 spans 14 residues. DNA of the CDR3: TGTGCCAGCAGCCCCGGGACGGGGGAGGAGACCCAGTACTTC. Protein: CASSPGTGEETQYF.

The V gene is TRBV6-1, the J gene TRBJ1-3; a weak D match, TRBD1 (6 bases). Per the germline V gene, CDR1 is MNHNS and CDR2 is SASEGT. This CDR3 comprises 18 residues. With 1 base removed from V and 0 bases from J, the gap between germline ends came to 16 bases. The CDR3 region is CASSEGSTGPISGNTIYF. DNA of the CDR3: TGTGCCAGCAGTGAAGGATCCACAGGGCCTATCTCTGGAAACACCATATATTTT.

The rearrangement links TRBV9 to TRBJ2-2; D possibly corresponds to TRBD2 (5 bases). V shed 4 bases and J shed 6 bases, with 16 bases lying between them. CDR3 size: 15 residues. Germline CDR1 reads SGDLS; CDR2 reads YYNGEE. The CDR3 here is CASSPHEGMAGELFF. Written as DNA, the CDR3 is TGTGCCAGCAGCCCCCATGAGGGTATGGCCGGGGAGCTGTTTTTT. Variable domain in full (rest from reference TRBV9 and TRBJ2-2): DSGVTQTPKHLITATGQRVTLRCSPRSGDLSVYWYQQSLDQGLQFLIQYYNGEERAKGNILERFSAQQFPDLHSELNLSSLELGDSALYFCASSPHEGMAGELFFGEGSRLTVL.

This clone has only a few counts. The chain joins TRBV2 to TRBJ2-4; TRBD2 aligns across 16 bases. The CDR3 sequence is 16 residues long. Trimming took 5 bases from V and 5 from J; bases not matched to a gene: 3. Germline V lookup: CDR1 SNHLY, CDR2 FYNNEI. CDR3: CASSPGTSGRENIQYF. In DNA form, the CDR3 reads TGTGCCAGCAGTCCCGGGACTAGCGGGAGGGAAAACATTCAGTACTTC.

The chain joins TRBV5-1 to TRBJ1-2; possibly TRBD1 for D (5 bases). Trimming removed 0 bases from V and 8 bases from J, with 14 bases in between. CDR3 length: 14 amino acids. Per the germline V gene, CDR1 is SGHRS and CDR2 is YFSETQ. CDR3 in amino acids: CASSLEGALNGYTF. As DNA, the CDR3 is TGCGCCAGCAGCTTGGAAGGGGCCCTTAACGGCTACACCTTC.

The gene calls are TRBV19 and TRBJ2-2; TRBD1 matches at 9 bases. V shed 5 bases and J 3 bases; nucleotides not matched to a gene: 16. The CDR3 loop spans 19 amino acids. Per the germline V gene, CDR1 is LNHDA and CDR2 is SQIVND (reference sequence). The CDR3 loop reads CASSRRVPGTGTYTGELFF. The DNA of the CDR3 is TGTGCCAGTAGTCGAAGGGTCCCCGGGACAGGGACCTACACCGGGGAGCTGTTTTTT.

This clone was detected once. The chain carries TRBV19 and TRBJ2-1, with 12 bases aligning to TRBD2. Germline values: CDR1 LNHDA, CDR2 SQIVND (reference sequence). V lost 5 bases and J lost 8; bases outside the gene matches: 10. The CDR3 sequence is 16 residues long. Here the CDR3 DNA reads TGTGCCAGTAGTCCTAGACTAGCGGGAGAGCTGTATGAGCAGTTCTTC. This codes for CASSPRLAGELYEQFF.

The chain recombines TRBV6-1 with TRBJ1-1; D is ambiguous. Germline V gene sequence: CDR1 MNHNS, CDR2 SASEGT. The CDR3 extends over 15 amino acids. V lost 2 bases, J lost 4 bases, and 14 bases lay in between. DNA for the CDR3: TGTGCCAGCAGTGAACAGGCCGGGAGTAGCACTGAAGCTTTCTTT. Its protein is CASSEQAGSSTEAFF.

This clone appeared a few times. J is TRBJ1-2 and V is TRBV7-2; D is uncertain. Trimming shortened V by 5 bases and J by 2 bases, and 3 bases separated the two germline ends. CDR1 is SGHTA and CDR2 is FQGNSA in the germline V gene. The CDR3 covers 11 residues. In DNA, the CDR3 is TGTGCCAGCAGCCTGAACTATGGCTACACCTTC. This sequence encodes CASSLNYGYTF.

The CDR3 is CASSPAGNTGELFF. The CDR3 region has the DNA TGTGCCAGCTCACCAGCAGGGAACACCGGGGAGCTGTTTTTT. The chain joins TRBV18 to TRBJ2-2; the D is unclear. The CDR3 is 14 residues long. With 2 bases removed from V and 1 base from J, the gap between germline ends came to 5 bases. Germline assignment: CDR1 KGHSH and CDR2 LQKENI.

The CDR3 region is CASSRGTSGRGETQYF. The CDR3 DNA sequence: TGTGCCAGCAGCCGCGGGACTAGCGGGAGGGGGGAGACCCAGTACTTC. V is TRBV4-2 and J is TRBJ2-5, with 16 nucleotides matching TRBD2. V shed 4 bases and J 5 bases; nucleotides not matched to a gene: 4. CDR1 and CDR2 (germline): LGHNA, YNFKEQ. The CDR3 has 16 residues.

The chain recombines TRBV7-2 with TRBJ2-7; D unresolved. The germline V gene encodes CDR1 SGHTA and CDR2 FQGNSA. The CDR3 runs to 14 residues. The ends were cut back, 1 base at V and 1 base at J, with 8 bases in the middle. The CDR3 sequence is CASSLVGGSYEQYF. The DNA for the CDR3 is TGTGCCAGCAGCTTAGTCGGCGGTTCCTACGAGCAGTACTTC.

CDR3 loop: CASSLNRGGNQPQHF. As DNA, the CDR3 is TGTGCCAGCAGCTTAAATCGGGGAGGGAATCAGCCCCAGCATTTT. This rearrangement joins TRBV11-2 to TRBJ1-5; no definite D call. There are 15 residues in the CDR3. Trimming removed 2 bases at V and 4 bases at J, with 12 bases between. Looked up from germline, CDR1 is SGHAT and CDR2 is FQNNGV. Variable domain in full (rest from reference TRBV11-2 and TRBJ1-5): EAGVAQSPRYKIIEKRQSVAFWCNPISGHATLYWYQQILGQGPKLLIQFQNNGVVDDSQLPKDRFSAERLKGVDSTLKIQPAKLEDSAVYLCASSLNRGGNQPQHFGDGTRLSIL.

In the case of this clone: The sample holds other DNA sequences that translate to the same CDR3. The rearrangement uses TRBV14 and TRBJ2-7; 7 nucleotides match TRBD1. CDR1 and CDR2 (germline): SGHDN, FVKESK. Trimming cost V 1 base and J 8 bases; bases outside gene matches: 2. The CDR3 covers 12 residues. For the CDR3, the DNA is TGTGCCAGCAGCCAAGCAGGGGGTAAGCAGTACTTC. Translated, it gives CASSQAGGKQYF.

The chain links TRBV18 to TRBJ2-3; possible D gene TRBD2, 6 bases. The CDR3 covers 15 residues. Per germline, CDR1 KGHSH and CDR2 LQKENI. V was cut by 1 base and J by 1 base, with 9 bases left in between. The CDR3, as DNA: TGTGCCAGCTCACCACGGGAGGTAGGCACAGATACGCAGTATTTT. It specifies CASSPREVGTDTQYF. The full variable domain, rest sourced from reference TRBV18 and TRBJ2-3, is NAGVMQNPRHLVRRRGQEARLRCSPMKGHSHVYWYRQLPEEGLKFMVYLQKENIIDESGMPKERFSAEFPKEGPSILRIQQVVRGDSAAYFCASSPREVGTDTQYFGPGTRLTVL.

V usage is TRBV29-1 and J usage is TRBJ1-2; possible D gene TRBD1, 5 bases. Germline V gene data show CDR1 as SQVTM and CDR2 as ANQGSEA. The V gene lost 4 bases and the J gene lost 6 bases, with 12 bases spanning the gap. This CDR3 has 12 residues. The CDR3 region has the DNA TGCAGCGTTGGACAGTCCCTACATGGCTACACCTTC. Protein sequence: CSVGQSLHGYTF.

V is TRBV5-1 and J is TRBJ2-7, with D tentatively TRBD2 (5 bases). CDR1 and CDR2 (germline): SGHRS, YFSETQ. The CDR3 extends over 16 amino acids. The V gene lost 4 bases and the J gene lost 6 bases, with 23 bases spanning the gap. CDR3 sequence reads: CASSPGVGDAIGEQYF. CDR3 nucleotides: TGCGCCAGCAGCCCCGGGGTTGGAGATGCAATTGGCGAGCAGTACTTC.

The gene calls are TRBV6-6 and TRBJ1-3, with a weak D call TRBD1 (6 bases). CDR3 size: 13 residues. Germline V gene data show CDR1 as MNHNY and CDR2 as SVGAGI (reference sequence). V lost 7 bases and J 7 bases, leaving 14 bases between the germline ends. CDR3: CASTPVQGNTIYF. The DNA for the CDR3 is TGTGCCAGCACCCCCGTGCAGGGGAACACCATATATTTT.

This chain joins TRBV27 and TRBJ2-7; TRBD1 aligns across 9 bases. CDR1 MNHEY and CDR2 SMNVEV come from the germline V gene (reference sequence). CDR3 length: 19 residues. Unmatched junction bases numbered 17, after V lost 2 bases and J lost 3 bases. DNA of the CDR3: TGTGCCAGCAGTTTACGACCGGGACAGGGAAAAGACAGCGGCTACGAGCAGTACTTC. It encodes CASSLRPGQGKDSGYEQYF.

The rearrangement uses TRBV4-2 and TRBJ2-3; perhaps TRBD2 as D (6 bases). Trimming took 1 base from V and 4 from J, leaving 12 bases between them. The CDR3 covers 15 residues. Germline CDR1 is LGHNA and CDR2 is YNFKEQ. The CDR3 spells CASSQVGGSADTQYF. The CDR3 DNA reads TGTGCCAGCAGCCAAGTTGGGGGGAGTGCAGATACGCAGTATTTT.

This clone has a handful of counts. This chain uses TRBV19 with TRBJ1-1; 10 bases match TRBD1. V lost 5 bases to trimming and J lost 9 bases; unmatched junction nucleotides: 15. This CDR3 has 16 amino acids. Germline CDR1 reads LNHDA; CDR2 reads SQIVND (reference sequence). This CDR3 reads CASSPQADRGRMKAFF. CDR3 nucleotide sequence: TGTGCCAGTAGTCCTCAAGCTGACAGGGGGCGGATGAAAGCTTTCTTT.

This clone was recorded only once. As DNA, the CDR3 is TGTGCCAGCAGTCCCGGGACAGCTAACTATGGCTACACCTTC. Amino acid sequence: CASSPGTANYGYTF. The V and J genes are TRBV6-5 and TRBJ1-2; 7 nucleotides match TRBD1. The length of the CDR3 is 14 residues. CDR1 and CDR2 (germline): MNHEY, SVGAGI. Trimming at V came to 5 bases and at J to 0 bases, leaving 3 bases not matched to a gene.

A note on this clone: A junction end diverges from the germline sequence, so it may reflect a read error. The chain couples TRBV6-6 to TRBJ2-4; 10 bases agree with TRBD2. Germline V gives CDR1 MNHNY, CDR2 SVGAGI (reference sequence). This CDR3 has 13 amino acids. In DNA form, the CDR3 reads TGTGCCAGCAGCGTGGACTTCGGGACTAGCGTGAACTTC. Translation gives CASSVDFGTSVNF.

V gene TRBV2 combines with J gene TRBJ2-7, with a weak D call TRBD2 (6 bases). Germline V gene sequence: CDR1 SNHLY, CDR2 FYNNEI. The CDR3 extends over 14 amino acids. V was shortened by 3 bases and J by 3 bases, with 12 bases between the two germline ends. In nucleotides, the CDR3 is TGTGCCAGCAGTGATCGGGGGACGTACTACGAGCAGTACTTC. This encodes CASSDRGTYYEQYF. The variable domain in full, completed from reference TRBV2 and TRBJ2-7, reads EPEVTQTPSHQVTQMGQEVILRCVPISNHLYFYWYRQILGQKVEFLVSFYNNEISEKSEIFDDQFSVERPDGSNFTLKIRSTKLEDSAMYFCASSDRGTYYEQYFGPGTRLTVT.

The chain combines TRBV15 with TRBJ2-5; TRBD1 is a possible D gene (6 bases). V dropped 0 bases and J dropped 3 bases, with 17 bases sitting between them. The CDR3 totals 17 residues. The germline V gene encodes CDR1 LNHNV and CDR2 YYDKDF (reference sequence). The DNA for the CDR3 is TGTGCCACCAGCAGAGATTCGGACAGATTCGGAGAAGAGACCCAGTACTTC. This gives the protein CATSRDSDRFGEETQYF.

The gene calls are TRBV2 and TRBJ2-3; a possible D gene is TRBD1 (5 bases). V dropped 2 bases and J dropped 7 bases, with 16 bases sitting between them. Germline V CDR1 and CDR2: SNHLY, FYNNEI. The CDR3 consists of 15 residues. Written as DNA, the CDR3 is TGTGCCAGCAGTGAAAGGGCAGGGAAGGTAAATACGCAGTATTTT. Translated: CASSERAGKVNTQYF.